The rows below give T cell receptor beta chains drawn from one sample of a study of shared clonotypes between healthy human individuals. Clones were read by immunoSEQ multiplex PCR, and TCRdb kept only the in-frame ones, dropping some. The table has about 710,000 clones, around 77% seen once. Sequencing input: memory CD4+ T cells sorted from blood. The receptors shown here come from a woman in her 30s in good health. CDR3s include the opening cysteine and the closing phenylalanine or tryptophan. The D gene is left open where the match is weak. Size is omitted from some rows. Given values are once, few, many or a class for expanded clones.

V gene	CDR3 length	D gene	clone size	J gene	CDR3 protein	CDR3 DNA
TRBV2	15	NA	NA	TRBJ2-1	CASSEESASGSEQFF	TGTGCCAGCAGTGAAGAGTCAGCCAGTGGGAGTGAGCAGTTCTTC
TRBV18	14	NA	NA	TRBJ2-7	CASSPGGQRDEQYF	TGTGCCAGCTCACCAGGGGGACAGCGGGACGAGCAGTACTTC
TRBV4-1	15	NA	NA	TRBJ2-7	CASSQAVGGVYEQYF	TGCGCCAGCAGCCAAGCCGTTGGGGGAGTTTACGAGCAGTACTTC
TRBV30	14	TRBD2	NA	TRBJ2-2	CAWLAGANTGELFF	TGTGCCTGGCTAGCGGGGGCGAACACCGGGGAGCTGTTTTTT
TRBV9	15	NA	NA	TRBJ2-7	CASSVGRKGALVQYF	TGTGCCAGCAGCGTAGGCCGGAAAGGGGCCCTTGTACAGTACTTC
TRBV4-1	16	TRBD2	NA	TRBJ2-1	CASSQVGREGYNEQFF	TGCGCCAGCAGCCAAGTAGGTCGGGAGGGCTACAATGAGCAGTTCTTC
TRBV29-1	12	NA	NA	TRBJ2-2	CSVEDHTGELFF	TGCAGCGTTGAAGACCACACCGGGGAGCTGTTTTTT
TRBV19	16	TRBD1	NA	TRBJ1-2	CASSIGRTGLNYGYTF	TGTGCCAGTAGTATAGGGCGGACAGGACTTAACTATGGCTACACCTTC
TRBV11-2	12	NA	NA	TRBJ2-3	CASSLIADTQYF	TGTGCCAGCAGCTTAATCGCAGATACGCAGTATTTT
TRBV6-6	14	NA	NA	TRBJ1-2	CASSYQGKDYGYTF	TGTGCCAGCAGTTACCAGGGCAAGGACTATGGCTACACCTTC
TRBV19	16	TRBD2	NA	TRBJ2-3	CASSLRTSGRQDTQYF	TGTGCCAGTAGTCTCCGGACTAGCGGGAGGCAAGATACGCAGTATTTT
TRBV29-1	15	TRBD2	NA	TRBJ2-2	CSVSSPAGETGELFF	TGCAGCGTTTCATCTCCAGCGGGAGAAACCGGGGAGCTGTTTTTT
TRBV11-2	15	TRBD1	NA	TRBJ2-3	CASGPRGPGTDTQYF	TGTGCCAGCGGGCCCAGGGGGCCCGGCACAGATACGCAGTATTTT
TRBV10-2	13	NA	few	TRBJ2-7	CAALALGSYEQYF	TGCGCCGCTCTGGCTTTAGGCTCCTACGAGCAGTACTTC
TRBV5-1	14	NA	NA	TRBJ2-3	CASSTLAAGDTQYF	TGCGCCAGCAGCACCTTGGCCGCGGGAGATACGCAGTATTTT
TRBV27	13	NA	NA	TRBJ2-1	CASSFRGFDEQFF	TGTGCCAGCAGTTTTCGGGGGTTTGATGAGCAGTTCTTC
TRBV12-5	15	TRBD2	NA	TRBJ2-2	CASGFWRESTGELFF	TGTGCTAGTGGTTTTTGGCGGGAGAGCACCGGGGAGCTGTTTTTT
TRBV19	17	TRBD2	NA	TRBJ2-2	CASSKSGRFVNTGELFF	TGTGCCAGTAGTAAAAGCGGGAGATTCGTGAACACCGGGGAGCTGTTTTTT
TRBV5-4	18	TRBD2	NA	TRBJ2-1	CASNTGLAGSISYNEQFF	TGTGCCAGCAACACGGGACTAGCGGGATCCATTTCCTACAATGAGCAGTTCTTC
TRBV7-9	18	TRBD2	NA	TRBJ2-5	CASSLRRSAGVYRETQYF	TGTGCCAGCAGCTTGCGACGGTCAGCGGGAGTGTATCGAGAGACCCAGTACTTC
TRBV19	14	NA	NA	TRBJ2-7	CASSIVGSPYEQYF	TGTGCCAGTAGTATAGTAGGCAGCCCCTACGAGCAGTACTTC
TRBV30	13	NA	NA	TRBJ1-3	CAWMTNSGNTIYF	TGTGCCTGGATGACAAACTCTGGAAACACCATATATTTT
TRBV4-1	14	NA	NA	TRBJ1-2	CASSQDAGGYGYTF	TGCGCCAGCAGCCAAGACGCGGGGGGCTATGGCTACACCTTC
TRBV6-4	13	NA	NA	TRBJ2-1	CASSDLSDNEQFF	TGTGCCAGCAGTGACCTAAGTGATAATGAGCAGTTCTTC
TRBV28	14	TRBD1	once	TRBJ1-1	CASTHRGRRTEAFF	TGTGCCAGCACTCACAGGGGAAGGCGAACTGAAGCTTTCTTT
TRBV25-1	15	TRBD2	NA	TRBJ2-1	CASSPTSGALNEQFF	TGTGCCAGCAGTCCGACTAGCGGAGCCTTGAATGAGCAGTTCTTC
TRBV10-3	14	NA	NA	TRBJ2-7	CAISEAGPPYEQYF	TGTGCCATCAGTGAGGCCGGGCCTCCCTACGAGCAGTACTTC
TRBV7-2	16	NA	NA	TRBJ2-1	CASSLVLASSYNEQFF	TGTGCCAGCAGCTTAGTGCTGGCTAGCTCCTACAATGAGCAGTTCTTC
TRBV28	15	NA	NA	TRBJ1-3	CASSLRSPLGNTIYF	TGTGCCAGCAGTTTACGGTCCCCTCTGGGGAACACCATATATTTT
TRBV28	16	TRBD2	NA	TRBJ2-7	CASSSWTSGSPYEQYF	TGTGCCAGCAGCTCATGGACTAGCGGGAGCCCCTACGAGCAGTACTTC
TRBV18	14	TRBD2	NA	TRBJ2-7	CASSPAGGPHEQYF	TGTGCCAGCTCACCGGCGGGGGGCCCCCACGAGCAGTACTTC
TRBV5-1	13	NA	NA	TRBJ2-2	CASSLGQVGELFF	TGCGCCAGCAGCTTGGGTCAGGTCGGGGAGCTGTTTTTT
TRBV6-6	16	TRBD2	NA	TRBJ2-1	CASRDGTSGGVDEQFF	TGTGCCAGCAGAGATGGGACCTCGGGAGGGGTAGATGAGCAGTTCTTC
TRBV28	14	NA	NA	TRBJ2-3	CASSPRGRTDTQYF	TGTGCCAGCAGTCCCCGAGGACGCACAGATACGCAGTATTTT
TRBV7-2	14	TRBD2	NA	TRBJ2-7	CASSYTSGSYEQYF	TGTGCCAGCAGTTATACTAGCGGATCCTACGAGCAGTACTTC
TRBV30	14	TRBD1	NA	TRBJ1-5	CAWSTGQGNQPQHF	TGTGCCTGGAGTACGGGACAGGGAAATCAGCCCCAGCATTTT
TRBV18	14	NA	many	TRBJ2-3	CASSREAGADTQYF	TGTGCCAGCTCACGAGAAGCGGGCGCAGATACGCAGTATTTT
TRBV28	18	TRBD2	NA	TRBJ2-4	CASSSGTSGRLAKNIQYF	TGTGCCAGCAGCTCGGGGACTAGCGGGAGATTAGCCAAAAACATTCAGTACTTC
TRBV11-3	14	NA	NA	TRBJ1-1	CASSFSGSNTEAFF	TGTGCCAGCAGCTTCTCAGGAAGCAACACTGAAGCTTTCTTT
TRBV7-3	12	NA	NA	TRBJ2-3	CASSQGGDTQYF	TGTGCCAGCAGCCAAGGGGGGGATACGCAGTATTTT
TRBV7-3	16	NA	once	TRBJ2-2	CASSLNPTGNTGELFF	TGTGCCAGCAGCTTAAACCCGACAGGGAACACCGGGGAGCTGTTTTTT
TRBV5-1	14	TRBD1	NA	TRBJ1-3	CASSPRTGSDTIYF	TGCGCCAGCAGTCCGAGGACAGGGTCGGACACCATATATTTT
TRBV7-2	15	NA	NA	TRBJ2-7	CASTPQSYNSYEQYF	TGTGCCAGCACCCCCCAGTCCTACAACTCCTACGAGCAGTACTTC
TRBV29-1	14	TRBD2	NA	TRBJ2-1	CSAGTSGKSGEQFF	TGCAGCGCCGGGACTAGCGGGAAGAGCGGTGAGCAGTTCTTC
TRBV5-4	13	NA	NA	TRBJ2-3	CASSQTLGDTQYF	TGTGCCAGCAGCCAAACGCTCGGAGATACGCAGTATTTT
TRBV27	16	TRBD2	once	TRBJ2-3	CASMDSGRGGTDTQYF	TGTGCCAGCATGGATAGCGGGAGGGGAGGCACAGATACGCAGTATTTT
TRBV10-3	11	NA	NA	TRBJ1-2	CAISADSGYTF	TGTGCCATCAGCGCGGACAGTGGCTACACCTTC
TRBV29-1	13	TRBD1	few	TRBJ2-1	CSSGTGRGNEQFF	TGCAGTTCAGGGACAGGGAGGGGCAATGAGCAGTTCTTC
TRBV28	18	TRBD2	NA	TRBJ2-7	CASSNLRTSGRTTYEQYF	TGTGCCAGCAGTAACCTTCGGACTAGCGGGAGGACCACCTACGAGCAGTACTTC
TRBV7-8	17	NA	NA	TRBJ2-2	CASSLGAVGRGTGELFF	TGTGCCAGCAGCTTAGGAGCGGTGGGCCGGGGCACCGGGGAGCTGTTTTTT
TRBV7-3	17	TRBD2	NA	TRBJ2-7	CASSLNGATSGFSEQYF	TGTGCCAGCAGCTTAAACGGGGCGACTAGCGGATTCTCCGAGCAGTACTTC
TRBV5-1	14	TRBD1	few	TRBJ2-3	CASMAGQGTDTQYF	TGCGCCAGCATGGCGGGACAGGGCACAGATACGCAGTATTTT
TRBV6-6	13	TRBD2	NA	TRBJ2-5	CASSYSGKETQYF	TGTGCCAGCAGTTACAGCGGGAAAGAGACCCAGTACTTC